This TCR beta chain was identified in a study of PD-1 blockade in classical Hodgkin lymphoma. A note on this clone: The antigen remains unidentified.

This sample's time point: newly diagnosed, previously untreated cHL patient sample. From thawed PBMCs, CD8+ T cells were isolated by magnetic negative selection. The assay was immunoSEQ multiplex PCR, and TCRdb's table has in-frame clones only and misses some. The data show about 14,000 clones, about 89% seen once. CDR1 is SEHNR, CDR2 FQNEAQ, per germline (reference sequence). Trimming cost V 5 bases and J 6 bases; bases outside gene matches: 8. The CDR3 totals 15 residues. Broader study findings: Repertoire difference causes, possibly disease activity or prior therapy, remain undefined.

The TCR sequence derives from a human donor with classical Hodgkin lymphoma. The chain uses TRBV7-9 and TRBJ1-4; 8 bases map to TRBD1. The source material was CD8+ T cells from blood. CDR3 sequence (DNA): TGTGCCAGCAGCCACCCCAGGGGGCGATATGAAAAACTGTTTTTT. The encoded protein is CASSHPRGRYEKLFF.